One sample yielded the 25 T cell receptor beta chains listed below, sequenced in a study of cytomegalovirus exposure and HLA in healthy donors. The PCR was carried out with 60 Vbeta primers and 13 Jbeta primers. Some clones are missing from TCRdb's copy, which holds only in-frame ones; the method was immunoSEQ multiplex PCR. The sample lists about 240,000 clones; 81% were seen once. Input material: PBMCs. Receptors were obtained from a woman aged 55-69 years in good health and CMV-seropositive.

The J gene is TRBJ2-1, the V gene TRBV5-4; 8 bases are a match to TRBD2. Germline assignment: CDR1 SGHNT and CDR2 YYREEE (reference sequence). Unmatched junction bases numbered 3, after V lost 0 bases and J lost 4 bases. This CDR3 is 15 amino acids long. CDR3 DNA sequence: TGTGCCAGCAGCTTGGAACCGGGAGGGTACAATGAGCAGTTCTTC. Protein sequence: CASSLEPGGYNEQFF.

As regards this clone: Different DNA sequences within this sample yield the same CDR3. The genes are TRBV5-1 and TRBJ1-4, with unresolved D. The CDR3 is 15 residues long. Between the trimmed V and J ends, which lost 5 bases and 4 bases, there was a span of 15 bases. Germline V lookup: CDR1 SGHRS, CDR2 YFSETQ. The CDR3, as DNA: TGCGCCAGCAGACGCCGAGACACCGGTAATGAAAAACTGTTTTTT. This sequence encodes CASRRRDTGNEKLFF.

The rearrangement uses TRBV27 and TRBJ1-2; 8 nucleotides match TRBD1. The CDR3 runs to 14 residues. CDR1 MNHEY and CDR2 SMNVEV come from the germline V gene (reference sequence). The J segment lost 7 bases and the V segment lost 8 bases, leaving 12 bases of the junction unmatched. CDR3 region: CASQPNQGAGGYTF. Written as DNA, the CDR3 is TGTGCCAGCCAACCCAACCAGGGGGCCGGTGGCTACACCTTC.

The V call is TRBV28, the J call TRBJ2-1; a possible D gene is TRBD1 (6 bases). Germline loops: CDR1 MDHEN, CDR2 SYDVKM. V was shortened by 11 bases and J by 2 bases, with 16 bases between the two germline ends. This CDR3 has 14 residues. CDR3 region: CAGDIRDTYNEQFF. In DNA, the CDR3 is TGTGCCGGGGACATCCGGGACACCTACAATGAGCAGTTCTTC.

The chain combines TRBV10-3 with TRBJ1-2; D gene ambiguous. The V gene lost 2 bases and the J gene lost 4 bases, with 8 bases spanning the gap. CDR3 length: 13 residues. Germline values: CDR1 ENHRY, CDR2 SYGVKD. The DNA of the CDR3 is TGTGCCATCAGTGAGGGGCCAATCTATGGCTACACCTTC. Amino acid sequence: CAISEGPIYGYTF.

The gene calls are TRBV15 and TRBJ1-3; D possibly corresponds to TRBD1 (6 bases). Deletions cut 3 bases from V and 0 bases from J, with 9 bases between. The CDR3 spans 15 residues. Germline CDR1 reads LNHNV; CDR2 reads YYDKDF (reference sequence). The CDR3 here is CATSSGQLSGNTIYF. CDR3 sequence (DNA): TGTGCCACCAGCAGTGGACAGCTCTCTGGAAACACCATATATTTT.

The chain joins TRBV4-1 to TRBJ2-7; unclear D gene. Germline V CDR1 and CDR2: MGHRA, YSYEKL. Trimming left V 4 bases short and J 4 bases short, with 11 bases between. This CDR3 spans 13 amino acids. CDR3 residues: CASSRLVLYEQYF. The CDR3, as DNA: TGCGCCAGCAGCCGGCTAGTGTTGTACGAGCAGTACTTC.

This clone was picked up a small number of times. This chain links TRBV7-9 with TRBJ2-7; 10 nucleotides match TRBD1. CDR1 and CDR2 (germline): SEHNR, FQNEAQ (reference sequence). The trim removed 5 bases at V and 7 bases at J, leaving 20 bases unmatched. The CDR3 is 18 residues long. CDR3 sequence (DNA): TGTGCCAGCAGCATAGAAGGACCCGGGGGGGACAGGGGAGTTGAGCAGTACTTC. It encodes CASSIEGPGGDRGVEQYF.

The chain has TRBV5-1 and TRBJ1-3, with TRBD1 as a possible D gene (5 bases). This CDR3 has 14 residues. Germline assignment: CDR1 SGHRS and CDR2 YFSETQ. V was clipped by 2 bases and J by 3 bases, with 9 bases between them. This CDR3 is CASSLGTFGNTIYF. In DNA, the CDR3 is TGCGCCAGCAGCTTAGGGACTTTTGGAAACACCATATATTTT.

This chain connects TRBV5-4 to TRBJ2-2; 8 positions agree with TRBD1. The CDR3 is 15 residues long. Per germline, CDR1 SGHNT and CDR2 YYREEE (reference sequence). Trimming cost V 1 base and J 6 bases; bases outside gene matches: 5. The CDR3 bases are TGTGCCAGCAGCTTGCCGAGGACAGGGCCCGGGGAGCTGTTTTTT. Residues: CASSLPRTGPGELFF.

This sequence joins TRBV2 and TRBJ2-3; weak D call: TRBD2 (6 bases). Germline CDR1 and CDR2: SNHLY and FYNNEI. CDR3 size: 14 residues. With 2 bases removed from V and 6 bases from J, the gap between germline ends came to 12 bases. The CDR3 DNA sequence: TGTGCCAGCAGTGAAAGACTTAGCGGCGATACGCAGTATTTT. Protein: CASSERLSGDTQYF.

V and J are TRBV6-1 and TRBJ2-1, with TRBD2 identical over 11 bases. The CDR3 extends over 15 amino acids. After removal of 0 bases from V and 11 bases from J, the junction contained 6 bases not matched to a gene. Germline CDR1 reads MNHNS; CDR2 reads SASEGT. CDR3: CASSEAIAGGAKQFF. Written as DNA, the CDR3 is TGTGCCAGCAGTGAAGCGATAGCGGGAGGGGCGAAGCAGTTCTTC.

The gene calls are TRBV19 and TRBJ2-1, with TRBD1 identical over 8 bases. This CDR3 has 15 residues. The germline gives CDR1 LNHDA, CDR2 SQIVND (reference sequence). V trimming: 6 bases; J trimming: 2 bases; junction bases outside the gene matches: 6. This CDR3 reads CASSTDRVPYNEQFF. Written as DNA, the CDR3 is TGTGCCAGTAGCACGGACAGGGTACCCTACAATGAGCAGTTCTTC.

The chain is built from TRBV11-2 and TRBJ2-7; 13 nucleotides align to TRBD2. The V segment lost 5 bases and the J segment 6 bases; nucleotides outside the gene matches: 4. This CDR3 spans 14 amino acids. The V gene's germline CDR1 is SGHAT and CDR2 FQNNGV. In DNA form, the CDR3 reads TGTGCCAGCAGCGGGACTAGCGGGGAACTCGAGCAGTACTTC. Translation: CASSGTSGELEQYF.

The chain uses TRBV19 and TRBJ1-1; no clear D. Trimming cost V 8 bases and J 7 bases, with 20 bases left between them. The CDR3 loop spans 14 amino acids. Germline CDR1 reads LNHDA; CDR2 reads SQIVND (reference sequence). Here the CDR3 DNA reads TGTGCCAGTGAGGAATTGGCGGGAGAGGGTGAAGCTTTCTTT. Residues: CASEELAGEGEAFF.

The chain joins TRBV6-6 to TRBJ2-3, with 8 bases matching TRBD2. Trimming removed 3 bases from V and 1 base from J; junction bases left unmatched: 3. The CDR3 consists of 15 residues. CDR1 and CDR2 from the germline V gene are MNHNY and SVGAGI (reference sequence). CDR3 loop: CASSYTSGRTDTQYF. In nucleotides, the CDR3 is TGTGCCAGCAGTTATACTAGCGGACGCACAGATACGCAGTATTTT.

V and J are TRBV4-2 and TRBJ1-1; 7 nucleotides agree with TRBD1. CDR3 length: 14 amino acids. J gave up 5 bases and V 0 bases, and 3 bases lay outside the gene matches. Germline V gene sequence: CDR1 LGHNA, CDR2 YNFKEQ. The CDR3 spells CASSQEGTVTEAFF. CDR3 bases: TGTGCCAGCAGCCAAGAGGGGACAGTAACTGAAGCTTTCTTT.

The V and J genes are TRBV28 and TRBJ2-4; 9 nucleotides agree with TRBD2. Unmatched junction bases numbered 10, after V lost 4 bases and J lost 0 bases. The CDR3 has 18 amino acids. Germline-derived CDR1 and CDR2 are MDHEN and SYDVKM. The DNA for the CDR3 is TGTGCCAGCAGTTCGACTAGCGGAGTGTTTCTAGCCAAAAACATTCAGTACTTC. It specifies CASSSTSGVFLAKNIQYF.

The rearrangement joins TRBV19 to TRBJ1-2; D might be TRBD1 (6 bases). Per germline, CDR1 LNHDA and CDR2 SQIVND (reference sequence). Trimming stripped 4 bases from V and 4 bases from J, with 19 bases between. The CDR3 extends over 16 amino acids. CDR3 sequence: CASSTTPDSPFYGYTF. The CDR3 DNA is TGTGCCAGTAGTACTACCCCGGACAGCCCGTTCTATGGCTACACCTTC.

The chain is built from TRBV28 and TRBJ1-1; 10 positions match TRBD1. This CDR3 is 16 amino acids long. The V gene's germline CDR1 is MDHEN and CDR2 SYDVKM. V dropped 5 bases and J dropped 2; count of bases not matched to a gene: 8. CDR3 DNA: TGTGCCAGCAGTCGGGACAGGGGAGGTGGAAACACTGAAGCTTTCTTT. Protein: CASSRDRGGGNTEAFF. Combining the CDR3 with reference TRBV28 and TRBJ1-1 gives the whole variable domain DVKVTQSSRYLVKRTGEKVFLECVQDMDHENMFWYRQDPGLGLRLIYFSYDVKMKEKGDIPEGYSVSREKKERFSLILESASTNQTSMYLCASSRDRGGGNTEAFFGQGTRLTVV.

This chain connects TRBV6-5 to TRBJ2-5; 7 bases match TRBD1. The DNA matches TRBJ2-7 better at its end, which makes the J call doubtful. Germline V lookup: CDR1 MNHEY, CDR2 SVGAGI. This CDR3 region has 13 residues. The CDR3 loop is CASTRDSTTEQYF. Here the CDR3 DNA reads TGTGCCAGCACCCGGGACAGTACGACCGAGCAGTACTTC.

This clone was seen repeatedly, ten times or more. The genes are TRBV6-5 and TRBJ2-1; perhaps TRBD2 as D (6 bases). The germline V gene has CDR1 MNHEY and CDR2 SVGAGI. V shed 1 base and J shed 10 bases, with 11 bases lying between them. CDR3 length: 13 residues. The CDR3, as DNA: TGTGCCAGCAGTTACTGGCGGGATCGGGAGCAGTTCTTC. It specifies CASSYWRDREQFF.

This clone appeared a few times. The chain is built from TRBV5-1 and TRBJ2-5; tentative D call: TRBD1 (5 bases). V lost 3 bases and J lost 2, with 17 bases in between. CDR1 is SGHRS, CDR2 YFSETQ, per germline. This CDR3 has 16 residues. DNA for the CDR3: TGCGCCAGCAGCTGGGGTGACAGAAACTATCAAGAGACCCAGTACTTC. Protein product: CASSWGDRNYQETQYF.

V gene TRBV2 combines with J gene TRBJ1-2; unclear D gene. This CDR3 contains 14 residues. Germline loops: CDR1 SNHLY, CDR2 FYNNEI. Trimming shortened V by 4 bases and J by 5 bases, and 14 bases separated the two germline ends. The CDR3 coding sequence is TGTGCCAGCAGTGGGGCAAGGTTGGGTTATGGCTACACCTTC. It encodes CASSGARLGYGYTF.

This chain joins TRBV6-1 and TRBJ2-7; 7 bases map to TRBD1. Per germline, CDR1 MNHNS and CDR2 SASEGT. V dropped 11 bases and J dropped 0; count of bases not matched to a gene: 7. This CDR3 has 13 residues. CDR3 residues: CASDRDSSYEQYF. The DNA of the CDR3 is TGTGCCTCGGACCGGGACAGCTCCTACGAGCAGTACTTC.